This is a list of T cell receptor beta chains from one sample in a study of control samples from healthy donors and cancer patients. Sequencing used immunoSEQ multiplex PCR; TCRdb keeps in-frame clones, though not all of them. The top ten clones hold roughly 1.5% of a sample with approximately 90,000 clones, approximately 93% of them seen once. Input material: blood. The receptor source for this set is a woman in her 30s in good health. Each CDR3 is given with its conserved first and last residue. The D gene is left open where the match is weak. The size field is filled for only some rows; it gives once, few, many or a size class.

v_call	d_call	j_call	clone_size	cdr3_nt	cdr3_aa
TRBV24-1	.	TRBJ2-1	.	TGTGCCACCAGTGATTTGCAGAGCGCCGCAGGTGAGCAGTTCTTC	CATSDLQSAAGEQFF
TRBV5-8	TRBD1	TRBJ1-5	.	TGTGCCAGCAGACCGGGACAGGGGGGAAAGACCCAGCATTTT	CASRPGQGGKTQHF
TRBV12-5	.	TRBJ2-1	once	TGTGCTAGTGGACCTGACAGGGGGTTAGCGGGAGATCTCTACAATGAGCAGTTCTTC	CASGPDRGLAGDLYNEQFF
TRBV28	TRBD2	TRBJ2-3	.	TGTGCCAGCAGTTTATTTCCGGCTAGCGGGGGGACAGATACGCAGTATTTT	CASSLFPASGGTDTQYF
TRBV19	TRBD2	TRBJ2-7	once	TGTGCCAGTAGTCCGGTGGGAGGGAGCCGCGAGCAGTACTTC	CASSPVGGSREQYF
TRBV4-2	.	TRBJ1-1	.	TGTGCCAGCAGCCAAGACTTCGGGGGTGCTGAAGCTTTCTTT	CASSQDFGGAEAFF
TRBV30	TRBD1	TRBJ2-3	once	TGTGCCTGGACCGGGACAGGGGGGACAGATACGCAGTATTTT	CAWTGTGGTDTQYF
TRBV3-1/TRBV3-2	TRBD2	TRBJ2-5	.	TGTGCCAGCAGCCAAGGAGGCGGGGGGGCCCCCAGGGAGACCCAGTACTTC	CASSQGGGGAPRETQYF
TRBV15	.	TRBJ1-4	few	TGTGCCACCAGCAGAGAGGGCAGGAATGAAAAACTGTTTTTT	CATSREGRNEKLFF
TRBV5-1	TRBD1	TRBJ1-1	.	TGCGCCAGCAGGGCCGGACAGGGAGTCTCTGAAGCTTTCTTT	CASRAGQGVSEAFF
TRBV19	TRBD1	TRBJ1-2	.	TGTGCCAGTAGCAGACAGGGCTATGGCTACACCTTC	CASSRQGYGYTF
TRBV6-4	.	TRBJ1-5	.	TGTGCCAGCATTAGACAGTCCGCCTATAGCAATCAGCCCCAGCATTTT	CASIRQSAYSNQPQHF
TRBV27	TRBD2	TRBJ2-2	.	TGTGCCAGCAGTTACAGGACTAGCGGCACCGGGGAGCTGTTTTTT	CASSYRTSGTGELFF
TRBV11-3	TRBD1	TRBJ2-7	once	TGTGCCAGCAGCTTGACAGGGGGACCCTACGAGCAGTACTTC	CASSLTGGPYEQYF
TRBV10-1	.	TRBJ2-5	.	TGCGCCAGCAGCGGACGGACCCAAGAGACCCAGTACTTC	CASSGRTQETQYF
TRBV5-1	.	TRBJ1-4	once	TGCGCCAGCAGCTTGGGCCCAGGGACGAAGGTAAAACTGTTTTTT	CASSLGPGTKVKLFF
TRBV5-6	.	TRBJ1-3	.	TGTGCCAGCAGCCGTCCCGGGACAAGGGGAAACACCATATATTTT	CASSRPGTRGNTIYF
TRBV28	TRBD1	TRBJ1-1	.	TGTGCCAGCAGTTTCCCAGGGGGTCCTACTGAAGCTTTCTTT	CASSFPGGPTEAFF
TRBV5-4	TRBD2	TRBJ2-1	few	TGTGCCAGCAGCTTGATGGGGGGGGTTCGGGAGCAGTTCTTC	CASSLMGGVREQFF
TRBV10-3	.	TRBJ1-3	.	TGTGCCATCAGTGAGTCCGGAAACACCATATATTTT	CAISESGNTIYF
TRBV19	.	TRBJ1-5	.	TGTGCCAGTAGTATATTGGAGTATAGCAATCAGCCCCAGCATTTT	CASSILEYSNQPQHF
TRBV19	.	TRBJ2-7	.	TGTGCCAGTAGTATGGAATTCGGCGGGACAGCTTTTTACGAGCAGTACTTC	CASSMEFGGTAFYEQYF
TRBV5-6	.	TRBJ2-2	.	TGTGCCAGCAGCTTCCACAGACTAACCGGGGAGCTGTTTTTT	CASSFHRLTGELFF
TRBV2	TRBD1	TRBJ1-2	once	TGTGCCGGACACCTGGACAGGGGCCAGGGCTACACCTTC	CAGHLDRGQGYTF
TRBV19	.	TRBJ1-5	.	TGTGCCAGTAGTATTTGGCAGATCCCTAGTCAGCCCCAGCATTTT	CASSIWQIPSQPQHF
TRBV9	.	TRBJ2-1	once	TGTGCCAGCACTCTGGGGGCAGGCTACAATGAGCAGTTCTTC	CASTLGAGYNEQFF
TRBV5-6	.	TRBJ1-4	once	TGTGCCAGCAGCTTGGGACAGGAAAATGAAAAACTGTTTTTT	CASSLGQENEKLFF
TRBV29-1	TRBD1	TRBJ1-1	.	TGCAGCGTAGCGCACGCAGGGGGGTACACTGAAGCTTTCTTT	CSVAHAGGYTEAFF
TRBV2	.	TRBJ1-1	once	TGTGCCAGCAGAGAAGGACTCCTCAACACTGAAGCTTTCTTT	CASREGLLNTEAFF